Presented here are 24 T cell receptor beta chains from one specimen sequenced in a study of chemoradiotherapy in HPV16-positive cancers. Sequencing used immunoSEQ multiplex PCR; TCRdb keeps in-frame clones, though not all of them. The sample shows some 70,000 clones, roughly 86% of them seen only once. Sample: blood, taken from a patient who underwent chemoradiotherapy. Receptors originate from a human donor with HPV-associated anogenital cancer.

This chain uses TRBV2 with TRBJ2-3, with 10 positions matching TRBD2. Germline CDR1 SNHLY, CDR2 FYNNEI. The CDR3 sequence is 13 residues long. J lost 6 bases, V lost 6 bases, and 3 bases had no gene match. The CDR3 is CASRGLALDTQYF. CDR3 bases: TGTGCCAGCAGGGGACTAGCGTTGGATACGCAGTATTTT.

The V call is TRBV2, the J call TRBJ2-7; TRBD1 aligns across 9 bases. From germline, CDR1 is SNHLY and CDR2 FYNNEI. V was clipped by 8 bases and J by 7 bases; unmatched bases: 12. The CDR3 is 14 amino acids. The CDR3 DNA reads as TGTGCCAGCTTGAGACCGGGACAGGGCCGAGAGCAGTACTTC. It encodes CASLRPGQGREQYF.

The chain has TRBV21-1 and TRBJ2-1; TRBD2, the table's D call, was not compared with the DNA. TRBV21-1 is described as a pseudogene. The CDR3 consists of 17 residues. CDR3 loop: CASSRTLGGSGVNEQFF. Here the CDR3 DNA reads TGTGCCAGCAGCCGTACCCTGGGAGGTAGCGGGGTGAATGAGCAGTTCTTC.

This sequence joins TRBV5-8 and TRBJ1-1; no clear D. The CDR3 runs to 13 residues. V lost 1 base, J lost 0 bases, and 4 bases lay in between. The germline V gene encodes CDR1 SGHTS and CDR2 YDEGEE. Here the CDR3 reads CASSLTVNTEAFF. The DNA of the CDR3 is TGTGCCAGCAGCTTGACAGTGAACACTGAAGCTTTCTTT.

This rearrangement joins TRBV11-2 to TRBJ2-7; TRBD1 might be the D (6 bases). Germline assignment: CDR1 SGHAT and CDR2 FQNNGV. V was clipped by 0 bases and J by 5 bases, with 8 bases between them. The CDR3 has 13 amino acids. CDR3 DNA: TGTGCCAGCAGCTTAGACAGGGACAACGAGCAGTACTTC. It translates to CASSLDRDNEQYF.

The table lists this clone with a count of one. This chain connects TRBV20-1 to TRBJ2-7, with D tentatively TRBD2 (5 bases). V shed 0 bases and J shed 9 bases, with 9 bases lying between them. The length of the CDR3 is 11 residues. From germline, CDR1 is DFQATT and CDR2 SNEGSKA (reference sequence). CDR3 in amino acids: CSARDGRRQYF. The CDR3 DNA is TGCAGTGCTAGAGATGGGAGACGGCAGTACTTC.

This clone showed up just once. The J gene is TRBJ2-2, the V gene TRBV6-6; the D gene is possibly TRBD1 (6 bases). V was cut by 6 bases and J by 1 base, with 9 bases left in between. The V gene's germline CDR1 is MNHNY and CDR2 SVGAGI (reference sequence). The CDR3 covers 14 residues. The CDR3 here is CASSDRWNTGELFF. In DNA form, the CDR3 reads TGTGCCAGCAGCGACAGGTGGAACACCGGGGAGCTGTTTTTT.

The V call is TRBV27, the J call TRBJ2-7, with 11 bases identical to TRBD2. The J segment lost 2 bases and the V segment lost 5 bases, leaving 5 bases of the junction unmatched. The germline gives CDR1 MNHEY, CDR2 SMNVEV (reference sequence). The CDR3 has 15 amino acids. CDR3 sequence: CASSTRLAGTYEQYF. The CDR3 bases are TGTGCCAGCAGTACCCGACTAGCGGGGACCTACGAGCAGTACTTC.

A few counts support this clone. The J gene is TRBJ1-2, the V gene TRBV6-1, with D unresolved. The germline V and J ends were trimmed by 11 bases and 8 bases, with 21 bases remaining between them. Germline loops: CDR1 MNHNS, CDR2 SASEGT. The CDR3 is made up of 13 amino acids. In DNA form, the CDR3 reads TGTGCCCGACTTGACCCTCTCGCAGGCGGCTACACCTTC. Its protein product is CARLDPLAGGYTF.

The chain combines TRBV9 with TRBJ2-2; D unclear. The V gene's germline CDR1 is SGDLS and CDR2 YYNGEE. Trimming took 5 bases from V and 2 from J, leaving 4 bases between them. There are 12 residues in the CDR3. The CDR3 sequence: CASSLNTGELFF. The CDR3 coding sequence is TGTGCCAGCAGTCTCAACACCGGGGAGCTGTTTTTT. The complete variable domain, with remaining parts taken from reference TRBV9 and TRBJ2-2, reads DSGVTQTPKHLITATGQRVTLRCSPRSGDLSVYWYQQSLDQGLQFLIQYYNGEERAKGNILERFSAQQFPDLHSELNLSSLELGDSALYFCASSLNTGELFFGEGSRLTVL.

The J gene is TRBJ2-7, the V gene TRBV10-3; 7 nucleotides line up with TRBD2. This CDR3 spans 16 amino acids. V lost 3 bases, J lost 0 bases, and 8 bases stayed unmatched. The germline V gene has CDR1 ENHRY and CDR2 SYGVKD. This CDR3 is CAISDSLAEGSYEQYF. The CDR3 coding sequence is TGTGCCATCAGTGACTCGCTAGCGGAAGGCTCCTACGAGCAGTACTTC.

V is TRBV5-1 and J is TRBJ2-7; D possibly corresponds to TRBD1 (6 bases). Germline-derived CDR1 and CDR2 are SGHRS and YFSETQ. CDR3 length equals 12 residues. V lost 3 bases and J lost 4, with 8 bases in between. Here the CDR3 DNA reads TGCGCCAGCAGCTCACAGGGATACGAGCAGTACTTC. This encodes CASSSQGYEQYF.

The rearrangement links TRBV5-1 to TRBJ2-2; unclear D gene. Deletions cut 5 bases from V and 7 bases from J, with 9 bases between. From germline, CDR1 is SGHRS and CDR2 YFSETQ. This CDR3 is built from 12 residues. CDR3 in DNA: TGCGCCAGCAGGGACCCCGGCGGGGAGCTGTTTTTT. It specifies CASRDPGGELFF.

This chain connects TRBV7-6 to TRBJ2-2, with D possibly called TRBD1 or TRBD2 (5 bases each). Trimming cost V 6 bases and J 2 bases, with 16 bases left between them. The CDR3 runs to 16 residues. Germline V CDR1 and CDR2: SGHVS, FNYEAQ. The CDR3 is CASRATTGANTGELFF. In DNA form, the CDR3 reads TGTGCCAGCAGGGCGACGACCGGGGCCAACACCGGGGAGCTGTTTTTT.

CDR3 nucleotide sequence: TGCGCCAGCAGCCAACGCGTGGGGCAGGGGAAAGGTAACACTGAAGCTTTCTTT. Its translation: CASSQRVGQGKGNTEAFF. J is TRBJ1-1 and V is TRBV4-1, with a possible D match to TRBD1 (6 bases). The CDR3 spans 18 residues. V was pared by 2 bases and J by 2 bases, with 21 bases between. The germline gives CDR1 MGHRA, CDR2 YSYEKL.

V and J are TRBV7-9 and TRBJ2-7; possible D gene TRBD1, 6 bases. Trimming shortened V by 5 bases and J by 4 bases, and 15 bases separated the two germline ends. The CDR3 sequence is 14 residues long. Germline CDR1 and CDR2: SEHNR and FQNEAQ (reference sequence). CDR3 sequence: CASSPPGTQYEQYF. Written as DNA, the CDR3 is TGTGCCAGCAGCCCGCCCGGGACACAGTACGAGCAGTACTTC.

The chain carries TRBV9 and TRBJ1-2; D gene uncertain. This CDR3 is 13 amino acids long. V lost 0 bases and J lost 3, with 6 bases in between. Germline V gene lookup returns CDR1 SGDLS and CDR2 YYNGEE. CDR3 sequence reads: CASSVEDDYGYTF. The CDR3 DNA sequence: TGTGCCAGCAGCGTAGAGGACGACTATGGCTACACCTTC.

This sequence joins TRBV5-1 and TRBJ2-7; 12 bases line up with TRBD1. Per the germline V gene, CDR1 is SGHRS and CDR2 is YFSETQ. The CDR3 spans 14 residues. J gave up 5 bases and V 3 bases, and 3 bases lay outside the gene matches. In DNA, the CDR3 is TGCGCCAGCAGCTCGGGACAGGGGGCACACGAGCAGTACTTC. Translated: CASSSGQGAHEQYF.

The V call is TRBV19, the J call TRBJ2-7; maybe TRBD1 (5 bases). The CDR3 consists of 15 residues. V lost 3 bases, J lost 5 bases, and 17 bases lay in between. Germline V lookup: CDR1 LNHDA, CDR2 SQIVND (reference sequence). Here the CDR3 reads CASSIAAAGLHEQYF. DNA for the CDR3: TGTGCCAGTAGTATTGCGGCCGCAGGGCTTCACGAGCAGTACTTC.

The J gene is TRBJ2-7, the V gene TRBV11-3; no clear D. V was pared by 5 bases and J by 0 bases, with 8 bases between. The CDR3 extends over 13 amino acids. Per germline, CDR1 SGHNT and CDR2 YENEEA. The CDR3: CASSPSSSYEQYF. CDR3 nucleotide sequence: TGTGCCAGCAGCCCTTCTAGCTCCTACGAGCAGTACTTC.

In its sample, this clone was seen once. CDR3 coding DNA: TGTGCCAGCAGTACAAGACTAGCTGCCGTCTACGAGCAGTACTTC. Translated: CASSTRLAAVYEQYF. The J gene is TRBJ2-7, the V gene TRBV27; 7 bases map to TRBD2. Germline V gene data show CDR1 as MNHEY and CDR2 as SMNVEV (reference sequence). The V and J ends lost 5 bases and 3 bases, in that order; junction bases with no gene match: 10. The CDR3 has 15 amino acids.

This chain links TRBV11-2 with TRBJ1-6; D is uncertain. Between the trimmed V and J ends, which lost 1 base and 3 bases, there was a span of 7 bases. The germline gives CDR1 SGHAT, CDR2 FQNNGV. The CDR3 sequence is 15 residues long. The CDR3 protein is CASSLGRLYNSPLHF. CDR3 DNA: TGTGCCAGCAGCTTAGGCAGGCTCTATAATTCACCCCTCCACTTT.

This clone was seen only once. This rearrangement joins TRBV7-8 to TRBJ1-2; 8 nucleotides agree with TRBD1. The CDR3 contains 15 residues. Germline V lookup: CDR1 SGHVS, CDR2 FQNEAQ. The trim removed 5 bases at V and 4 bases at J, leaving 9 bases unmatched. CDR3 residues: CASSVNRGSVYGYTF. DNA for the CDR3: TGTGCCAGCAGCGTAAACAGGGGGTCAGTCTATGGCTACACCTTC.

V usage is TRBV7-2 and J usage is TRBJ1-2; 7 positions agree with TRBD1. Germline assignment: CDR1 SGHTA and CDR2 FQGNSA. CDR3 length equals 14 residues. V shed 4 bases, J shed 7 bases, and the junction held 9 bases outside the gene matches. CDR3 bases: TGTGCCAGCAGCTCCATCTTACAGGGGTCTGGCTACACCTTC. It encodes CASSSILQGSGYTF.